A single sample gave rise to the 29 T cell receptor beta chains below, sequenced in a study of neurological immune-mediated disorders. TCRdb itself ran the 5' RACE reads through MiXCR, one entry per CDR3 protein. This repertoire shows over 45,000 distinct CDR3 sequences, around 3.3% found once; its top ten account for about 6.3%. Sequenced sample: PBMCs. These receptors came from a man aged 35-49 years with multiple sclerosis.

This clonotype was counted many times. The V and J genes are TRBV20-1 and TRBJ2-5, with 13 bases aligning to TRBD2. The V segment lost 4 bases and the J segment 2 bases; nucleotides outside the gene matches: 7. Germline lookup yields CDR1 DFQATT and CDR2 SNEGSKA (reference sequence). This CDR3 has 16 amino acids. The CDR3 coding sequence is TGCAGTGCTAATAGTCCGGGACTAGCGGGGCAAGAGACCCAGTACTTC. Amino acids: CSANSPGLAGQETQYF.

This clonotype was detected ten times or more. The rearrangement joins TRBV9 to TRBJ1-1; the D gene is possibly TRBD1 (6 bases). CDR3 length equals 14 residues. V shed 3 bases and J shed 3 bases, with 12 bases lying between them. CDR1 is SGDLS, CDR2 YYNGEE, per germline. CDR3 sequence: CASSEGGGYTEAFF. In DNA form, the CDR3 reads TGTGCCAGCAGCGAGGGGGGGGGTTACACTGAAGCTTTCTTT. Together with reference TRBV9 and TRBJ1-1, the CDR3 gives the full variable domain: DSGVTQTPKHLITATGQRVTLRCSPRSGDLSVYWYQQSLDQGLQFLIQYYNGEERAKGNILERFSAQQFPDLHSELNLSSLELGDSALYFCASSEGGGYTEAFFGQGTRLTVV.

Regarding this clonotype: This may be a read error: a much more frequent sequence differs by one nucleotide. This chain uses TRBV12-3 or TRBV12-4 with TRBJ1-6; D uncertain. The CDR3 length is 12 residues. Trimming stripped 8 bases from V and 7 bases from J, with 9 bases between. CDR3 in DNA: TGTGCCAGCGGAACTGGAAATTCACCCCTCCACTTT. This gives the protein CASGTGNSPLHF.

This clonotype was seen at least ten times. The chain carries TRBV27 and TRBJ1-1, with D maybe TRBD1 (6 bases). The V end lost 6 bases, the J end lost 6 bases, and 20 bases lay between the germline ends. The germline V gene encodes CDR1 MNHEY and CDR2 SMNVEV (reference sequence). The CDR3 has 15 residues. DNA of the CDR3: TGTGCCAGCAGCGCGGTCAGCAGGGGTACCTCTGAAGCTTTCTTT. It yields the protein CASSAVSRGTSEAFF.

This clonotype showed up just a few times. A much larger clone lies a single base off, so this may be a read error. No conserved phenylalanine or tryptophan is present at the end of the CDR3, so a read error is the likely explanation. The chain carries TRBV6-5 and TRBJ2-1; 7 nucleotides line up with TRBD2. V was pared by 4 bases and J by 4 bases, with 7 bases of the junction left unmatched. Looked up from germline, CDR1 is MNHEY and CDR2 is SVGAGI. The CDR3 is made up of 15 amino acids. CDR3 sequence: CASSFRAGDYNEQFY. The CDR3 nucleotides are TGTGCCAGCAGTTTCCGGGCGGGGGATTACAATGAGCAGTTCTAC.

A note on this clonotype: A much larger clone differs from this one at a single base, so this may be a read error. V usage is TRBV4-2 and J usage is TRBJ2-5, with D tentatively TRBD2 (6 bases). Per the germline V gene, CDR1 is LGHNA and CDR2 is YNFKEQ. Trimming cost V 0 bases and J 2 bases, with 13 bases left between them. The CDR3 is made up of 16 amino acids. The CDR3 region is CASSQEGGGKQETQYF. The CDR3 DNA is TGTGCCAGCAGCCAAGAAGGCGGAGGGAAGCAAGAGACCCAGTACTTC.

This clonotype was seen ten or more times. V gene TRBV5-1 combines with J gene TRBJ1-1; 9 bases line up with TRBD1. This CDR3 is built from 16 residues. The V segment lost 3 bases and the J segment 1 base; nucleotides outside the gene matches: 7. The germline gives CDR1 SGHRS, CDR2 YFSETQ. CDR3: CASSYLQGAANTEAFF. The DNA of the CDR3 is TGCGCCAGCAGCTATTTACAGGGGGCGGCGAACACTGAAGCTTTCTTT.

This clonotype has ten or more counts. V gene TRBV9 combines with J gene TRBJ2-5; the D call may be TRBD1 or TRBD2 (5 bases each). CDR3 size: 16 residues. CDR1 SGDLS and CDR2 YYNGEE come from the germline V gene. Trimming removed 0 bases at V and 3 bases at J, with 15 bases between. The CDR3 loop reads CASSVDGNRGEETQYF. CDR3 in DNA: TGTGCCAGCAGCGTAGATGGGAACAGAGGGGAAGAGACCCAGTACTTC.

This clonotype came up many times. The rearrangement uses TRBV7-2 and TRBJ2-3, with unresolved D. The V gene lost 1 base and the J gene lost 2 bases, with 13 bases spanning the gap. There are 16 residues in the CDR3. CDR1 is SGHTA, CDR2 FQGNSA, per germline. The CDR3, as DNA: TGTGCCAGCAGCTTAGAGGGCAGGCCTAACACAGATACGCAGTATTTT. This translates into CASSLEGRPNTDTQYF.

This clonotype has a count of ten or more. An end of the junction does not agree with germline; a read error may underlie this. The rearrangement links TRBV6-2 or TRBV6-3 to TRBJ1-5, with a tentative D call TRBD1 (5 bases). The CDR3 sequence is 18 residues long. Germline CDR1 and CDR2: MNHEY and SVGEGT. CDR3 in amino acids: CASSYSFGGINSNQPQNF. Written as DNA, the CDR3 is TGTGCCAGCAGTTACTCGTTCGGGGGAATCAATAGCAATCAGCCCCAGAATTTT.

V and J are TRBV28 and TRBJ1-5; weak D call: TRBD1 (6 bases). CDR3 length: 16 residues. Germline values: CDR1 MDHEN, CDR2 SYDVKM. The V end lost 6 bases, the J end lost 0 bases, and 15 bases lay between the germline ends. CDR3 loop: CASRNTGGRSNQPQHF. DNA of the CDR3: TGTGCCAGCAGAAACACGGGGGGGCGTAGCAATCAGCCCCAGCATTTT.

Many counts were recorded for this clonotype. V usage is TRBV2 and J usage is TRBJ2-5; TRBD1 or TRBD2 may be the D gene (5 bases each). The CDR3 is 13 amino acids. CDR1 SNHLY and CDR2 FYNNEI come from the germline V gene. Trimming left V 8 bases short and J 7 bases short, with 17 bases between. The chain's CDR3 is CASLPGQPPTQYF. CDR3 bases: TGTGCCAGCCTCCCGGGGCAACCCCCGACCCAGTACTTC.

At least ten counts were recorded for this clonotype. The CDR3 bases are TGCAGTGCTAGGAAGTCTAGCGGGGGCGCCACAGATACGCAGTATTTT. Residues: CSARKSSGGATDTQYF. The chain couples TRBV20-1 to TRBJ2-3, with 10 bases aligning to TRBD2. This CDR3 has 16 residues. Looked up from germline, CDR1 is DFQATT and CDR2 is SNEGSKA (reference sequence). The V and J ends lost 3 bases and 2 bases, in that order; junction bases with no gene match: 8.

This clonotype showed up many times. The gene calls are TRBV3-1 and TRBJ1-4; 9 positions agree with TRBD1. V was clipped by 7 bases and J by 3 bases; unmatched bases: 3. The CDR3 loop spans 14 amino acids. Germline loops: CDR1 LGHDT, CDR2 YNNKEL (reference sequence). The chain's CDR3 is CASKQGAANEKLFF. In nucleotides, the CDR3 is TGTGCCAGCAAACAGGGGGCGGCTAATGAAAAACTGTTTTTT. Combining the CDR3 with reference TRBV3-1 and TRBJ1-4 gives the whole variable domain DTAVSQTPKYLVTQMGNDKSIKCEQNLGHDTMYWYKQDSKKFLKIMFSYNNKELIINETVPNRFSPKSPDKAHLNLHINSLELGDSAVYFCASKQGAANEKLFFGSGTQLSVL.

This clonotype was detected many times. The chain recombines TRBV4-1 with TRBJ1-2; 9 bases match TRBD1. With 2 bases clipped from V and 8 bases from J, the junction kept 9 bases outside the gene matches. The CDR3 has 15 amino acids. Germline V gives CDR1 MGHRA, CDR2 YSYEKL. The CDR3 coding sequence is TGCGCCAGCAGCCAACCGGGACAGGGTGCTCAGGGCTACACCTTC. Its protein is CASSQPGQGAQGYTF.

This clonotype was observed at least ten times. The chain links TRBV10-3 to TRBJ1-6, with D unresolved. The germline V and J ends were trimmed by 6 bases and 7 bases, with 10 bases remaining between them. Germline CDR1 is ENHRY and CDR2 is SYGVKD. CDR3 length: 13 residues. The CDR3 loop is CAIRREENSPLHF. As DNA, the CDR3 is TGTGCCATCAGGAGGGAGGAAAATTCACCCCTCCACTTT.

This clonotype occurred many times. The chain recombines TRBV15 with TRBJ2-5; possibly TRBD2 for D (5 bases). V was trimmed by 1 base and J by 0 bases, leaving 6 bases between them. Germline V gene data show CDR1 as LNHNV and CDR2 as YYDKDF (reference sequence). The CDR3 spans 14 residues. The CDR3: CATSRGGYQETQYF. CDR3 DNA: TGTGCCACCAGCAGAGGAGGGTACCAAGAGACCCAGTACTTC.

This clonotype showed up many times. J is TRBJ1-1 and V is TRBV10-3; D uncertain. V was cut by 7 bases and J by 2 bases, with 11 bases left in between. Germline V lookup: CDR1 ENHRY, CDR2 SYGVKD. The CDR3 covers 13 residues. The CDR3 DNA reads as TGTGCCATCACCACGAGTCCTAACACTGAAGCTTTCTTT. Residues: CAITTSPNTEAFF.

This clonotype was seen ten or more times. Germline is not matched at one junction end, which may reflect a read error. The gene calls are TRBV19 and TRBJ1-5, with D perhaps matching TRBD1 (6 bases). Germline lookup yields CDR1 LNHDA and CDR2 SQIVND (reference sequence). CDR3 length equals 16 residues. The CDR3 sequence is CATHPQGSARNQPQNF. The CDR3 DNA sequence: TGTGCCACCCATCCACAGGGTAGCGCGAGGAATCAGCCCCAGAATTTT. The full variable domain, with the rest looked up from reference TRBV19 and TRBJ1-5, is DGGITQSPKYLFRKEGQNVTLSCEQNLNHDAMYWYRQDPGQGLRLIYYSQIVNDFQKGDIAEGYSVSREKKESFPLTVTSAQKNPTAFYLCATHPQGSARNQPQNFGDGTRLSIL.

This clonotype was seen at least ten times. The rearrangement links TRBV7-7 to TRBJ2-1, with D tentatively TRBD1 or TRBD2 (6 bases each). The CDR3 has 14 amino acids. In germline, CDR1 is SSHAT, CDR2 FNYEAQ (reference sequence). Trimming stripped 5 bases from V and 4 bases from J, with 12 bases between. CDR3: CASSLGGQYNEQFF. In nucleotides, the CDR3 is TGTGCCAGCAGCCTAGGGGGGCAGTACAATGAGCAGTTCTTC.

In the case of this clonotype: The junction does not match germline at one end; this may be a read error. The rearrangement joins TRBV7-3 to TRBJ2-5, with D perhaps TRBD1 or TRBD2 (5 bases each). Germline V gene data show CDR1 as SGHTA and CDR2 as FQGTGA. The length of the CDR3 is 13 residues. CDR3 bases: TGTGCCGGCAGCGCCCAGGGCGGGGAGACCCAGTACTTC. Translated: CAGSAQGGETQYF.

This clonotype was detected many times. The rearrangement links TRBV6-1 to TRBJ2-3; 10 bases match TRBD1. Looked up from germline, CDR1 is MNHNS and CDR2 is SASEGT. CDR3 length equals 14 residues. V dropped 11 bases and J dropped 2; count of bases not matched to a gene: 7. The CDR3 loop is CAGGQGVITDTQYF. CDR3 nucleotides: TGTGCCGGAGGACAGGGGGTAATCACAGATACGCAGTATTTT.

This clonotype was counted at least ten times. The rearrangement joins TRBV12-3 or TRBV12-4 to TRBJ1-2; the D is unclear. This CDR3 has 12 residues. Trimming left V 6 bases short and J 3 bases short, with 8 bases between. CDR3 amino acids: CASSPGHYGYTF. For the CDR3, the DNA is TGTGCCAGCAGCCCAGGTCACTATGGCTACACCTTC.

The table lists this clonotype with many counts. A much bigger clone sits one base away, suggesting this may be a read error. The J gene is TRBJ1-2, the V gene TRBV29-1; weak D call: TRBD1 (5 bases). This CDR3 has 13 residues. Germline V gives CDR1 SQVTM, CDR2 ANQGSEA. Between the trimmed V and J ends, which lost 4 bases and 7 bases, there was a span of 16 bases. This CDR3 reads CSVGQSKLGGYTF. CDR3 DNA sequence: TGCAGCGTTGGACAGTCAAAGTTAGGTGGCTACACCTTC.

This chain links TRBV2 with TRBJ1-1, with 12 bases matching TRBD1. CDR1 is SNHLY and CDR2 is FYNNEI in the germline V gene. After removal of 6 bases from V and 5 bases from J, the junction contained 4 bases not matched to a gene. The CDR3 has 14 residues. The CDR3 nucleotides are TGTGCCAGCAGGGGACAGGGGGCGGCGACTGAAGCTTTCTTT. It encodes CASRGQGAATEAFF.

In this sample, this clonotype turned up many times. The chain employs TRBV24-1 and TRBJ1-2, with 7 bases fitting TRBD1. The V gene's germline CDR1 is KGHDR and CDR2 SFDVKD. J gave up 4 bases and V 4 bases, and 8 bases lay outside the gene matches. This CDR3 region has 15 residues. DNA for the CDR3: TGTGCCACCAGTGACTCGACACAGGGGTCCTATGGCTACACCTTC. Translated, it gives CATSDSTQGSYGYTF.

This clonotype occurred many times. The CDR3 DNA sequence: TGCAGCGTTGAAGGCGGGCAGGGGAGGTACGAGCAGTACTTC. As protein: CSVEGGQGRYEQYF. The chain joins TRBV29-1 to TRBJ2-7, with D perhaps matching TRBD1 or TRBD2 (6 bases each). Deletions cut 1 base from V and 4 bases from J, with 14 bases between. Germline lookup yields CDR1 SQVTM and CDR2 ANQGSEA. The CDR3 loop spans 14 amino acids.

This clonotype was seen ten or more times. In DNA form, the CDR3 reads TGCAGTGCTAAACAGGGTCTCGGACCCCTCCACTTT. Its translation: CSAKQGLGPLHF. V is TRBV20-1 and J is TRBJ1-6; D may be TRBD1 (6 bases). The germline V gene encodes CDR1 DFQATT and CDR2 SNEGSKA (reference sequence). Trimming left V 4 bases short and J 12 bases short, with 13 bases between. This CDR3 comprises 12 residues.

This clonotype has ten or more counts. The gene calls are TRBV10-3 and TRBJ1-1; D is unclear. Trimming took off 0 bases at V and 0 bases at J, with 8 bases between the two ends. Germline V CDR1 and CDR2: ENHRY, SYGVKD. The CDR3 consists of 15 residues. This CDR3 is CAISESGEMNTEAFF. CDR3 coding DNA: TGTGCCATCAGTGAGTCCGGGGAAATGAACACTGAAGCTTTCTTT.